This note documents a single TCR beta chain sequence. These data belong to a study of blood T cell repertoires in COVID-19. Overall study: Nucleic acid was either cDNA or gDNA, and it came from T cells, B-cell-depleted T cells, or PBMCs.

Participants were placed into cohorts based on the clinical history they reported. Losses at the gene ends were 3 bases for V and 2 bases for J; bases not matched to a gene: 7. This CDR3 region has 16 residues. CDR1 LGHDT and CDR2 YNNKEL come from the germline V gene (reference sequence). The authors' processing: Estimation of nucleated cell counts relied on the amplification of reference gene primers. The data were produced by immunoSEQ multiplex PCR, yet TCRdb's version contains in-frame clones alone and is incomplete. V and J calls and clone size come straight from that table; D and trimming were deduced from the DNA. The sample lists fewer than 350,000 clones; about nine tenths were seen once.

The chain links TRBV3-1 (or the pseudogene TRBV3-2) to TRBJ2-5; TRBD2 matches 9 bases. This TCR came from a middle-aged woman with acute COVID-19. The sequencing input was PBMCs or T cells enriched from blood (not recorded which). CDR3 residues: CASSHARAGGQETQYF. As DNA, the CDR3 is TGTGCCAGCAGCCACGCAAGAGCGGGGGGACAAGAGACCCAGTACTTC.